Listed below are T cell receptor beta chains from one sample, sequenced in a study of T cell responses to AZD1222 COVID-19 vaccine. Profiled with immunoSEQ multiplex PCR; TCRdb holds only in-frame clones, not every one. Found here are 100,000 to 110,000 clones, about 87% of them singletons; the top ten hold roughly 1.8%. Sequences were derived from peripheral blood, sampled on day 0 of AZD1222 vaccination. These TCRs come from an adult in good health. Each CDR3 is given with its conserved first and last residue. D genes are given only for firm matches. A row's size may be missing; if present it is once, few, many or a size class.

v_gene	abundance	j_gene	d_gene	len	CDR3nt	CDR3aa
TRBV28	.	TRBJ1-1	.	11	TGTGCCAGCAGCCGAGCGGTGGTAGCTTTCTTT	CASSRAVVAFF
TRBV6-6	.	TRBJ1-1	.	15	TGTGCCAGCAGTCCCGGACAGACCCTGAACACTGAAGCTTTCTTT	CASSPGQTLNTEAFF
TRBV4-3	.	TRBJ2-2	.	16	TGCGCCAGCAGCGGCGAGGGACAAGTCCCCACCGGGGAGCTGTTTTTT	CASSGEGQVPTGELFF
TRBV4-3	once	TRBJ1-4	TRBD1	15	TGCGCCAGCAGCCTTTCGACAGGGGAGTTTGAAAAACTGTTTTTT	CASSLSTGEFEKLFF
TRBV6-5	.	TRBJ2-1	TRBD1	14	TGTGCCAGCAGTTTCCGGGACAGCCACAATGAGCAGTTCTTC	CASSFRDSHNEQFF
TRBV30	.	TRBJ1-6	.	14	TGTGCCTGGAGTATGACAGATTATAATTCACCCCTCCACTTT	CAWSMTDYNSPLHF
TRBV5-1	.	TRBJ2-3	.	14	TGCGCCAGCAGCTTCGGCAGAGGCACAGATACGCAGTATTTT	CASSFGRGTDTQYF
TRBV7-2	.	TRBJ2-7	.	14	TGTGCCAGCAGCTCGTACAGGGCCTCCTACGAGCAGTACTTC	CASSSYRASYEQYF
TRBV18	.	TRBJ2-7	.	16	TGTGCCAGCTCACCCTCGGAACTTCCGAGTACCGACGAGCAGTACTTC	CASSPSELPSTDEQYF
TRBV24-1	.	TRBJ2-1	.	16	TGTGCCACCAGTGATACGGGGGTAGTTTCCTACAATGAGCAGTTCTTC	CATSDTGVVSYNEQFF
TRBV10-1	.	TRBJ2-1	.	12	TGCGCCAGCAGTGAGGGTGAGGATGAGCAGTTCTTC	CASSEGEDEQFF
TRBV6-6	.	TRBJ1-6	.	15	TGTGCCAGCAGTACGCTAGGGGGTTGGGATTCACCCCTCCACTTT	CASSTLGGWDSPLHF
TRBV5-5	once	TRBJ1-5	.	14	TGTGCCAGCAGCTTGGAAGGGAATCGGCAGCCCCAGCATTTT	CASSLEGNRQPQHF
TRBV4-2	.	TRBJ1-1	TRBD1	16	TGTGCCAGCAGCCAAGATGGGACAGGGGGCAGGACTGAAGCTTTCTTT	CASSQDGTGGRTEAFF
TRBV7-2	.	TRBJ2-5	TRBD2	16	TGTGCCAGCAGCGCTCTCGGGGGGAGGAGGCCAGAGACCCAGTACTTC	CASSALGGRRPETQYF
TRBV12-5	.	TRBJ2-2	TRBD2	16	TGTGCTAGTGGTTTGGGGACTAGCGGGAGGGCCGGGGAGCTGTTTTTT	CASGLGTSGRAGELFF
TRBV7-2	.	TRBJ2-5	.	16	TGTGCCAGCAGCCACCGCCGGGACGCCAACCAAGAGACCCAGTACTTC	CASSHRRDANQETQYF
TRBV19	.	TRBJ2-7	.	15	TGTGCCAGTAGTTCGGGGGACAGAACACCGACGAAGCAGTACTTC	CASSSGDRTPTKQYF
TRBV6-2/TRBV6-3	.	TRBJ2-7	TRBD2	15	TGTGCCAGCAGTTCGCCACTAGCGGGAGACTACGAGCAGTACTTC	CASSSPLAGDYEQYF
TRBV7-2	few	TRBJ2-2	TRBD2	15	TGTGCCAGCAGCTTAGTAGCGGGAGGGACCGGGGAGCTGTTTTTT	CASSLVAGGTGELFF
TRBV21-1	.	TRBJ1-3	.	14	TGTGCCAGCAGCAAAGAACAGGGGGGAAACACCATATATTTT	CASSKEQGGNTIYF
TRBV10-1	.	TRBJ2-2	.	13	TGCGCCAGCAGTCACACAGGGACCGGGGAGCTGTTTTTT	CASSHTGTGELFF
TRBV5-1	.	TRBJ2-7	.	14	TGCGCCAGCAGCGGTTTGGGGGGTCGAAGCGAGCAGTACTTC	CASSGLGGRSEQYF
TRBV5-8	once	TRBJ1-1	.	15	TGTGCCAGCAGCTCCATGTACACCCTGGGGGCTGAAGCTTTCTTT	CASSSMYTLGAEAFF
TRBV28	.	TRBJ1-2	TRBD1	14	TGTGCCAGCAGTACCGGACAGGCTAGTCCTGGCTACACCTTC	CASSTGQASPGYTF
TRBV28	.	TRBJ2-1	.	17	TGTGCCAGCTTCACGATAAGGGAGGGGGCCGGCTACAATGAGCAGTTCTTC	CASFTIREGAGYNEQFF
TRBV11-3	.	TRBJ1-1	TRBD1	15	TGTGCCAGCAGCCCAGGGACAGTCCGAAACACTGAAGCTTTCTTT	CASSPGTVRNTEAFF
TRBV7-9	.	TRBJ2-7	.	12	TGTGCCAGCAGCTTAGGGGCTCGCGAGCAGTACTTC	CASSLGAREQYF
TRBV10-3	.	TRBJ1-1	TRBD1	16	TGTGCCACGGCCGGGTCGGACAGGGCCGTAAACACTGAAGCTTTCTTT	CATAGSDRAVNTEAFF
TRBV28	.	TRBJ2-7	.	12	TGTGCCAGCAGCCTAGCCCCCTACGAGCAGTACTTC	CASSLAPYEQYF
TRBV28	.	TRBJ2-2	.	14	TGTGCCAGCAGAGGGTCGGGGAACACCGGGGAGCTGTTTTTT	CASRGSGNTGELFF
TRBV6-1	.	TRBJ2-1	TRBD2	15	TGTGCCAGCAGTGTAGCGGGAGTAAGGAGGAATGAGCAGTTCTTC	CASSVAGVRRNEQFF
TRBV4-3	.	TRBJ2-1	TRBD2	15	TGCGCCAGCAGCCCGGGAAGCGGGAGATTGAATGAGCAGTTCTTC	CASSPGSGRLNEQFF
TRBV27	.	TRBJ2-3	TRBD1	14	TGTGCCAGCCGACAGGGAGTTGGTGCAGATACGCAGTATTTT	CASRQGVGADTQYF
TRBV5-1	.	TRBJ2-2	.	17	TGCGCCAGCAGCTCGTTAGGGTCAGGGCCCAACACCGGGGAGCTGTTTTTT	CASSSLGSGPNTGELFF
TRBV27	.	TRBJ2-7	.	13	TGTGCCAGCAGGCTAGGGAGCTCCTACGAGCAGTACTTC	CASRLGSSYEQYF
TRBV7-2	.	TRBJ1-6	.	17	TGTGCCAGCAGCTTAGACACCTCTAACCTCTATAATTCACCCCTCCACTTT	CASSLDTSNLYNSPLHF
TRBV19	.	TRBJ2-1	TRBD1	15	TGTGCCAGTAGTATGATGGCAGGGGGCTTCAATGAGCAGTTCTTC	CASSMMAGGFNEQFF
TRBV29-1	.	TRBJ1-1	.	12	TGCAGCTTGGGGCAGGGTAAAACTGAAGCTTTCTTT	CSLGQGKTEAFF